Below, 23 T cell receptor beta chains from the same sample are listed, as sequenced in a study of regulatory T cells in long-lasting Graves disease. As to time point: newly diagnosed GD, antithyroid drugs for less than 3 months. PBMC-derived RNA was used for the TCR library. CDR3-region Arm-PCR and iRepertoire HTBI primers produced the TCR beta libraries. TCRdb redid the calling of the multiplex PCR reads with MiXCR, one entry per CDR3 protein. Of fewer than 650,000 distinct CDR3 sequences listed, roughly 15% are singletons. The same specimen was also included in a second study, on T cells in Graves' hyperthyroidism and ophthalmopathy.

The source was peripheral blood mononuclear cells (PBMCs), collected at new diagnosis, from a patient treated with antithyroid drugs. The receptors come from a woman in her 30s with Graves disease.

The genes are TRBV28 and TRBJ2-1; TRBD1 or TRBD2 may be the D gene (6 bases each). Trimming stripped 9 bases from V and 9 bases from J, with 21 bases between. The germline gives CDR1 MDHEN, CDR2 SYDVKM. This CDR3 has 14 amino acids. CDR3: CASCRGLAFSEQFF. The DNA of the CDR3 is TGTGCCAGTTGCCGGGGGCTAGCGTTTAGTGAGCAGTTCTTC.

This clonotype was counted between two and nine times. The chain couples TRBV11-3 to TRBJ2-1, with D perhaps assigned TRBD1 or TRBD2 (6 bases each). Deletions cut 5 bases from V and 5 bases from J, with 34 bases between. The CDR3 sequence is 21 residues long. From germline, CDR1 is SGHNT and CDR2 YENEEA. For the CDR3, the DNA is TGTGCCAGCAGCACTAATTCGGGGGCGCGTGCTCGCGGGGCGGGAAACAATGAGCAGTTCTTC. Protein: CASSTNSGARARGAGNNEQFF.

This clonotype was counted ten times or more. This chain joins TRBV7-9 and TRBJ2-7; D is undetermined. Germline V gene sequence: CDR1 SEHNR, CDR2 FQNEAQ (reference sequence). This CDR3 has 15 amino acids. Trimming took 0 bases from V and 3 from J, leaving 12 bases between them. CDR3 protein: CASSLAVVVGYEQYF. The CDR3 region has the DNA TGTGCCAGCAGCTTAGCAGTCGTGGTGGGCTACGAGCAGTACTTC.

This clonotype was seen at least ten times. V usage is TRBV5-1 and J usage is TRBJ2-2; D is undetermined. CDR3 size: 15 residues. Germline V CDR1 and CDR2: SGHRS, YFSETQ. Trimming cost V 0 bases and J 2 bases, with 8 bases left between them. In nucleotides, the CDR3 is TGCGCCAGCAGCTTGGAGTTCGGCAACACCGGGGAGCTGTTTTTT. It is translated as CASSLEFGNTGELFF.

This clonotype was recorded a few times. The CDR3 reads CANKDRASYEQYF. The CDR3 coding sequence is TGTGCCAACAAGGACAGGGCGAGCTACGAGCAGTACTTC. The V gene is TRBV24-1, the J gene TRBJ2-7, with 8 bases matching TRBD1. Looked up from germline, CDR1 is KGHDR and CDR2 is SFDVKD. J was trimmed by 3 bases and V by 11 bases; bases with no gene match: 8. The CDR3 has 13 amino acids.

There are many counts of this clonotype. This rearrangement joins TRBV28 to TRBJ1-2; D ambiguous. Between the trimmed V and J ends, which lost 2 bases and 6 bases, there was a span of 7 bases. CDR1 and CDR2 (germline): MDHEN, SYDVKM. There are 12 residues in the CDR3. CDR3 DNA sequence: TGTGCCAGCAGTTTACTCTACGATGGCTACACCTTC. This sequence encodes CASSLLYDGYTF.

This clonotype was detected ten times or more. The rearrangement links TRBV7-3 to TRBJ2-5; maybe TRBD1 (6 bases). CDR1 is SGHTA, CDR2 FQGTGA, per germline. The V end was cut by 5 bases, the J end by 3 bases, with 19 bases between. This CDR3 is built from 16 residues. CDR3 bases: TGTGCCAGCAGCCAAGGATTCGTAGCAGGGGAAGAGACCCAGTACTTC. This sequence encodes CASSQGFVAGEETQYF.

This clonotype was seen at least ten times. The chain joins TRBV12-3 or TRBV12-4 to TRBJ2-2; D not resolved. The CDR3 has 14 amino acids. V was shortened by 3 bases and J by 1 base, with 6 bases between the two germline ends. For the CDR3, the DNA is TGTGCCAGCAGTTTGCAGCTGAACACCGGGGAGCTGTTTTTT. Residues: CASSLQLNTGELFF.

This CDR3 reads CASSLDTSPGNTIYF. In DNA, the CDR3 is TGTGCCAGCAGCTTAGACACGAGCCCTGGAAACACCATATATTTT. The V and J genes are TRBV11-2 and TRBJ1-3, with D hard to call. The CDR3 contains 15 residues. CDR1 and CDR2 (germline): SGHAT, FQNNGV. The V end lost 0 bases, the J end lost 2 bases, and 8 bases lay between the germline ends. Using reference TRBV11-2 and TRBJ1-3 for the parts outside the CDR3, the full variable domain is EAGVAQSPRYKIIEKRQSVAFWCNPISGHATLYWYQQILGQGPKLLIQFQNNGVVDDSQLPKDRFSAERLKGVDSTLKIQPAKLEDSAVYLCASSLDTSPGNTIYFGEGSWLTVV.

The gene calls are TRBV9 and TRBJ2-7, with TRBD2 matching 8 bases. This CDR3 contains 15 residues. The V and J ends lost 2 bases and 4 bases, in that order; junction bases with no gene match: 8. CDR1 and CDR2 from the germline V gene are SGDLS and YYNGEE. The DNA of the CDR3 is TGTGCCAGCAGCGTTACTAGCGGAGACTCGTACGAGCAGTACTTC. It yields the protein CASSVTSGDSYEQYF. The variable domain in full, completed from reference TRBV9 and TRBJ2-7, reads DSGVTQTPKHLITATGQRVTLRCSPRSGDLSVYWYQQSLDQGLQFLIQYYNGEERAKGNILERFSAQQFPDLHSELNLSSLELGDSALYFCASSVTSGDSYEQYFGPGTRLTVT.

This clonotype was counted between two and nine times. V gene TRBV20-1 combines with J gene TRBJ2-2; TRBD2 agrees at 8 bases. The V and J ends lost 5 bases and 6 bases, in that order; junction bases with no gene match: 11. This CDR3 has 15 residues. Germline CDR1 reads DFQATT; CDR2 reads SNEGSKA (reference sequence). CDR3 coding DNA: TGCAGTGCTTACCTAGCGGCGGGAGGCCCCGGGGAGCTGTTTTTT. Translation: CSAYLAAGGPGELFF.

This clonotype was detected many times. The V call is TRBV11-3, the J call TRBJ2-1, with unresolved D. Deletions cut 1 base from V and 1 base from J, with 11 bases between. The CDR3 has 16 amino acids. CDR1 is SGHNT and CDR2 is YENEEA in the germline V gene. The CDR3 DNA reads TGTGCCAGCAGCTTAGGCCCCCCGGAGTCCTACAATGAGCAGTTCTTC. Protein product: CASSLGPPESYNEQFF.

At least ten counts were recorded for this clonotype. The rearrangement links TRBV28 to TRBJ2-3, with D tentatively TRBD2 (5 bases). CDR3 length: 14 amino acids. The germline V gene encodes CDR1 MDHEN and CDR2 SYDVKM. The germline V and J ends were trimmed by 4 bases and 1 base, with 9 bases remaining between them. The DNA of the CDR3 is TGTGCCAGCAGTTCCCGGACTGGCACAGATACGCAGTATTTT. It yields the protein CASSSRTGTDTQYF.

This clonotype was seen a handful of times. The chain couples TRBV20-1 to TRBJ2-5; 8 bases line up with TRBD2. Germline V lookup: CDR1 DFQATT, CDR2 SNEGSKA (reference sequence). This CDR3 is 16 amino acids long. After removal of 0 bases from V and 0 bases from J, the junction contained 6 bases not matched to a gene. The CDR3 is CSARDPLAGNQETQYF. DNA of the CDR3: TGCAGTGCTAGAGATCCGCTAGCGGGCAACCAAGAGACCCAGTACTTC.

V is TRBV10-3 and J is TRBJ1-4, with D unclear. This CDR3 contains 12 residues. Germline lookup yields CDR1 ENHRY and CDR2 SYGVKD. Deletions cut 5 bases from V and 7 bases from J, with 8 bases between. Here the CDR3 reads CAISSWGEKLFF. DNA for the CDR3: TGTGCCATCAGTTCTTGGGGTGAAAAACTGTTTTTT.

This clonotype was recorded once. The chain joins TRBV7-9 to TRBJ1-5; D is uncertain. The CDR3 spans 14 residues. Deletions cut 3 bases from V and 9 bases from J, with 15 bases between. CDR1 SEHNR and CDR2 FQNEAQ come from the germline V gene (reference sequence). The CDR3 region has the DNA TGTGCCAGCAGCTTTGGGGTTGCAGGACGGCCCCAGCATTTT. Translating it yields CASSFGVAGRPQHF.

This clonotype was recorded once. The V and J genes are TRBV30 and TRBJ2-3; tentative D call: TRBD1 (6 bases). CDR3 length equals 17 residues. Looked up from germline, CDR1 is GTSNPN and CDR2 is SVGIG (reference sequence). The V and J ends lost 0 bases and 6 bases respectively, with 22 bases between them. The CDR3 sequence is CAWSVPPNQRQGDTQYF. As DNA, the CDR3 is TGTGCCTGGAGTGTACCGCCTAATCAGCGGCAGGGGGATACGCAGTATTTT.

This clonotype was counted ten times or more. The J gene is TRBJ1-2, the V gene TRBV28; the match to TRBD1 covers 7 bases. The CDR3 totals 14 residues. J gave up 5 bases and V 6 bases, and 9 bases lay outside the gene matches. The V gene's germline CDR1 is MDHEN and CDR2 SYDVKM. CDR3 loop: CASSPGGTEYGYTF. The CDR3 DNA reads TGTGCCAGCAGCCCGGGGGGGACAGAGTATGGCTACACCTTC.

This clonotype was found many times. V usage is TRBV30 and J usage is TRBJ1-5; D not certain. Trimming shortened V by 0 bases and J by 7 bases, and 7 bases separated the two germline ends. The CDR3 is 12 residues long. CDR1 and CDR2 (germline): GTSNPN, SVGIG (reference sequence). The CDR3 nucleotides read TGTGCCTGGAGTGTCAGCGGACAGCCCCAGCATTTT. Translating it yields CAWSVSGQPQHF.

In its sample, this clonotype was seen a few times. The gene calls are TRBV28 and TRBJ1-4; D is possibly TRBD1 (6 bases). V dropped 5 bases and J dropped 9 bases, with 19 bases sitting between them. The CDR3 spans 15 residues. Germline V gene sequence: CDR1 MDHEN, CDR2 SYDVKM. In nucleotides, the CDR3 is TGTGCCAGCAGTACGAGGACAGACCTAATTCAAAAACTGTTTTTT. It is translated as CASSTRTDLIQKLFF.

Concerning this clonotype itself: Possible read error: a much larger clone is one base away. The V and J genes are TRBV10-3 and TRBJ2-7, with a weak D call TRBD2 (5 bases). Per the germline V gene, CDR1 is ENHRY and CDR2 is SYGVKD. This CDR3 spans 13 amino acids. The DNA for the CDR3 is TGTGCCATCAGTGAGCAACTAGTGGTCGAGCGGTACTTC. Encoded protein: CAISEQLVVERYF.

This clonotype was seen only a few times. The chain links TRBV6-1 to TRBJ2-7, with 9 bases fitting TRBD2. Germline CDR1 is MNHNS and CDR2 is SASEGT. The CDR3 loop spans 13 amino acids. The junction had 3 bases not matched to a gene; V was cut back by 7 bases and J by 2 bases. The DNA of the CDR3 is TGTGCCAGCATTTTAGCGGGAGCCTACGAGCAGTACTTC. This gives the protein CASILAGAYEQYF.

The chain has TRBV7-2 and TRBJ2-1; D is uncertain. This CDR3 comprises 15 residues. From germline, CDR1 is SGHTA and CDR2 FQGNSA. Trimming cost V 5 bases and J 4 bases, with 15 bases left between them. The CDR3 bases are TGTGCCAGCAGCCCCTCTATCGGCGCTTACAATGAGCAGTTCTTC. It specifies CASSPSIGAYNEQFF.